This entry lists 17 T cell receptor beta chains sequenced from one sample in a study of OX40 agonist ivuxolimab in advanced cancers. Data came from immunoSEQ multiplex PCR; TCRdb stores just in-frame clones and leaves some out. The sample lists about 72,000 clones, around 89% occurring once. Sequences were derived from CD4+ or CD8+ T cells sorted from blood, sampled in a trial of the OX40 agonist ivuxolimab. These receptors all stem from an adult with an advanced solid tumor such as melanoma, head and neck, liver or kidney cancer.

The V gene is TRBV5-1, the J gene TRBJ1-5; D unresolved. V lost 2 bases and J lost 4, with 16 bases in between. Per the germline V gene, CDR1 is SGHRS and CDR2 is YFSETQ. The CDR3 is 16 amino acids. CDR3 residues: CASSLENTSQNQPQHF. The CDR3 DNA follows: TGCGCCAGCAGCTTAGAAAATACCAGCCAAAATCAGCCCCAGCATTTT.

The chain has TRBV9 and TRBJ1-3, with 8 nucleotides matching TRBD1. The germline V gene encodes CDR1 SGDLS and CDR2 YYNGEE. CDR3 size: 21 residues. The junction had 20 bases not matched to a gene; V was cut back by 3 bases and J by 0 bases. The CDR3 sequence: CASSAYWTGTMGGLSGNTIYF. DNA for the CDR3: TGTGCCAGCAGCGCCTACTGGACAGGGACTATGGGGGGACTCTCTGGAAACACCATATATTTT.

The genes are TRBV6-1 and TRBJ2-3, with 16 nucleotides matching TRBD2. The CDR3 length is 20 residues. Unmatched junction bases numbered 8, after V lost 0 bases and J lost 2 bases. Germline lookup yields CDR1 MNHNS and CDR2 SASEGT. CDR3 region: CASSEALRGLAGGDTDTQYF. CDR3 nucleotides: TGTGCCAGCAGTGAAGCGCTTCGGGGACTAGCGGGAGGGGACACAGATACGCAGTATTTT.

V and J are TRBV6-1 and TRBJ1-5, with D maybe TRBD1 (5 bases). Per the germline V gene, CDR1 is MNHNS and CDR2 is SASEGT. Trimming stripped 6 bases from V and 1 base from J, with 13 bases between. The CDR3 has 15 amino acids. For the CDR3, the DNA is TGTGCCAGCAGGCGCGGGGCTAGCAGCAATCAGCCCCAGCATTTT. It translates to CASRRGASSNQPQHF.

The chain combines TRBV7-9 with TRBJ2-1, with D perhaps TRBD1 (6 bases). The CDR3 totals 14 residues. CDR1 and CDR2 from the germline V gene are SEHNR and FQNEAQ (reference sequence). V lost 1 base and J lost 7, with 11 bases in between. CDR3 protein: CASSLVPGANEQFF. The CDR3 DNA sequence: TGTGCCAGCAGCTTAGTCCCAGGGGCGAATGAGCAGTTCTTC. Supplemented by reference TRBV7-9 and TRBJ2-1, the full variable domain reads DTGVSQNPRHKITKRGQNVTFRCDPISEHNRLYWYRQTLGQGPEFLTYFQNEAQLEKSRLLSDRFSAERPKGSFSTLEIQRTEQGDSAMYLCASSLVPGANEQFFGPGTRLTVL.

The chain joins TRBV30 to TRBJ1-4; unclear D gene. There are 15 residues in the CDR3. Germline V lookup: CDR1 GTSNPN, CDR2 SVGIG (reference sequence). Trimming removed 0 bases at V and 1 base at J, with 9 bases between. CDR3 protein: CAWSVLRQTNEKLFF. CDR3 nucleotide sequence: TGTGCCTGGAGTGTACTTCGACAAACTAATGAAAAACTGTTTTTT.

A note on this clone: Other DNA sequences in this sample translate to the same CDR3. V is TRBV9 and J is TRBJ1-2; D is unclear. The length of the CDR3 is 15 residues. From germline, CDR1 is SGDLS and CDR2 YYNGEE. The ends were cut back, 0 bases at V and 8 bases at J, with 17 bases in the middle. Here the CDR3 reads CASSVEAAGGGGYTF. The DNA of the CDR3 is TGTGCCAGCAGCGTAGAGGCGGCGGGAGGTGGGGGCTACACCTTC.

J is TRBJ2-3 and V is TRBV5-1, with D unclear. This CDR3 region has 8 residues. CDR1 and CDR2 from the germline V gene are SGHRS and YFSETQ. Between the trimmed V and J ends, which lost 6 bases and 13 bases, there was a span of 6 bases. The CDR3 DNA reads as TGCGCCAGCATCCCGGAGTATTTT. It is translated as CASIPEYF.

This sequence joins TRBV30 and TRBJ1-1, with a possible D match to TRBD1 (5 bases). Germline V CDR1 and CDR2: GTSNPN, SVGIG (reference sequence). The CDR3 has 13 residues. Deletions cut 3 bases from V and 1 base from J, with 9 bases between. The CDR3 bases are TGTGCCTGGAGGGGACTGCCGAACACTGAAGCTTTCTTT. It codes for CAWRGLPNTEAFF.

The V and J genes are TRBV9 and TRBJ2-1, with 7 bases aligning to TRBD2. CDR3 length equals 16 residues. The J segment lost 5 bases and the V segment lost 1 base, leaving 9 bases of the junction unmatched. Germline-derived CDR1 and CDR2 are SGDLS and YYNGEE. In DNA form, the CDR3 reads TGTGCCAGCAGCGTATTAGACGGGAGGAACAACAATGAGCAGTTCTTC. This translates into CASSVLDGRNNNEQFF. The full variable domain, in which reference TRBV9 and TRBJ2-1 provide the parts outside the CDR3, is DSGVTQTPKHLITATGQRVTLRCSPRSGDLSVYWYQQSLDQGLQFLIQYYNGEERAKGNILERFSAQQFPDLHSELNLSSLELGDSALYFCASSVLDGRNNNEQFFGPGTRLTVL.

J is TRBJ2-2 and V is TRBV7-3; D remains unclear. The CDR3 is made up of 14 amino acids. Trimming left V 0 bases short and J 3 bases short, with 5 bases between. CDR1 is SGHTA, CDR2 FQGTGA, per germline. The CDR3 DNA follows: TGTGCCAGCAGCTTAACAGGGCACACCGGGGAGCTGTTTTTT. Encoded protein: CASSLTGHTGELFF.

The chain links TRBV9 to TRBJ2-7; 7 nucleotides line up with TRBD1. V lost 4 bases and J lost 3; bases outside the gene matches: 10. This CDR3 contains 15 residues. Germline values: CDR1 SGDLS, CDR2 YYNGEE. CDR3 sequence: CASSLGTDVFYEQYF. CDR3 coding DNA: TGTGCCAGCAGCTTGGGGACAGATGTGTTCTACGAGCAGTACTTC.

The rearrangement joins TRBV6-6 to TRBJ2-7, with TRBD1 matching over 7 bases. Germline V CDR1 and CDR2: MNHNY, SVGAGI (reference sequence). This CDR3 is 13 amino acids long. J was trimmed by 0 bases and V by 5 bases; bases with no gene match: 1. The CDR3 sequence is CASSDRVSYEQYF. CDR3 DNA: TGTGCCAGCAGTGACAGGGTCTCCTACGAGCAGTACTTC.

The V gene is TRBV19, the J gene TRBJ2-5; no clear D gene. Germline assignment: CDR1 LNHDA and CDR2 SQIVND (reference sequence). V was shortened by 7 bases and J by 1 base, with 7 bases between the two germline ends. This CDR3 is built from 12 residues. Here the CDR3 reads CASTGSQETQYF. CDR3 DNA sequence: TGTGCCAGTACTGGCAGCCAAGAGACCCAGTACTTC.

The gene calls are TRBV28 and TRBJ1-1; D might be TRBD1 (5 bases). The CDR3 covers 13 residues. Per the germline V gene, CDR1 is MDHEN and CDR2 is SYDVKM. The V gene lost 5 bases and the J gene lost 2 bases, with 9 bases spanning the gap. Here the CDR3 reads CASSVRANTEAFF. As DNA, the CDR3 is TGTGCCAGCAGTGTCAGGGCTAACACTGAAGCTTTCTTT.

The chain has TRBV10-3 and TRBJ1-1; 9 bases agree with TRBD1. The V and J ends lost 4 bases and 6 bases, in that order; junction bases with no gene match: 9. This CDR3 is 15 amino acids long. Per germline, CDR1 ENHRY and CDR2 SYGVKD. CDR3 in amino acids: CAISGPGQGLSEAFF. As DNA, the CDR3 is TGTGCCATCAGTGGTCCGGGACAGGGTCTCTCTGAAGCTTTCTTT.

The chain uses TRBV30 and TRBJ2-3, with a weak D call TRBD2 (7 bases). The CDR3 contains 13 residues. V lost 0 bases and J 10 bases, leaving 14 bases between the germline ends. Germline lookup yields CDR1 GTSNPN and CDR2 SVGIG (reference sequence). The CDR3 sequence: CAWSVSGGPAQYF. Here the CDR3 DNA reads TGTGCCTGGAGTGTATCCGGGGGGCCGGCGCAGTATTTT.